This T cell receptor beta chain was observed in a study of blood T cell repertoires in COVID-19. TCRdb's copy holds only in-frame clones and misses some; the assay was immunoSEQ multiplex PCR. The top ten clones hold approximately 8.2% of a sample with approximately 170,000 clones, around four fifths of them seen once. The CDR3 sequence is 13 residues long. Trimming left V 0 bases short and J 8 bases short, with 7 bases between. Germline loops: CDR1 LGHNA, CDR2 YNFKEQ. Sequences were obtained from peripheral blood. The chain has TRBV4-2 and TRBJ1-4; D perhaps matches TRBD1 (6 bases). This receptor was taken from a woman aged 80 or older with COVID-19, enrolled during active disease. The chain's CDR3 is CASSQDRGEKLFF. The CDR3 DNA is TGTGCCAGCAGCCAAGACAGGGGCGAAAAACTGTTTTTT.